The next 6 T cell receptor beta chains were all read from a single sample in a study of blood T cells in healthy people across ages. A second PCR of 7 to 11 cycles used a sample-barcoded 5' primer and a J-beta primer mix. Each CDR3 protein is one row after TCRdb ran MiXCR on the 5' RACE reads. This repertoire shows some 640,000 distinct CDR3 sequences, about 30% found once; its top ten account for around 14%. The sequenced sample consisted of blood. Receptors originate from a woman aged 80 or older in good health.

The V call is TRBV11-1, the J call TRBJ1-2, with 10 nucleotides matching TRBD1. Germline CDR1 and CDR2: SGHAT and FQDESV (reference sequence). J was trimmed by 5 bases and V by 5 bases; bases with no gene match: 8. This CDR3 has 15 residues. CDR3 amino acids: CASSARTGGVYGYTF. The CDR3 bases are TGTGCCAGCAGCGCCCGGACAGGGGGTGTTTATGGCTACACCTTC.

The chain couples TRBV7-9 to TRBJ2-7, with D possibly matching TRBD1 (6 bases). The CDR3 contains 15 residues. Germline CDR1 reads SEHNR; CDR2 reads FQNEAQ (reference sequence). V was pared by 1 base and J by 3 bases, with 13 bases between. The DNA for the CDR3 is TGTGCCAGCAGCTTAGTCCAGGGGCCTTACTACGAGCAGTACTTC. As protein: CASSLVQGPYYEQYF.

The CDR3 protein is CSARGTANTEAFF. The DNA of the CDR3 is TGCAGTGCTAGAGGGACAGCGAACACTGAAGCTTTCTTT. This chain uses TRBV20-1 with TRBJ1-1; tentatively, D is TRBD1 (6 bases). Germline CDR1 DFQATT, CDR2 SNEGSKA (reference sequence). The CDR3 extends over 13 amino acids. Trimming stripped 1 base from V and 1 base from J, with 7 bases between.

This clonotype was seen at least ten times. The chain recombines TRBV7-2 with TRBJ2-7; 11 positions agree with TRBD2. Germline trimming cut 5 bases from V and 0 bases from J; bases unmatched to any gene: 9. Germline lookup yields CDR1 SGHTA and CDR2 FQGNSA. CDR3 size: 17 residues. The CDR3 DNA sequence: TGTGCCAGCAGCACCCGAAGACTAGCGGGGAGCTCCTACGAGCAGTACTTC. Its translation: CASSTRRLAGSSYEQYF.

This clonotype was detected ten times or more. The chain carries TRBV5-1 and TRBJ2-7, with D possibly being TRBD1 (5 bases). The CDR3 has 13 residues. Germline V gene data show CDR1 as SGHRS and CDR2 as YFSETQ. The V and J ends lost 6 bases and 2 bases respectively, with 12 bases between them. The CDR3 DNA reads as TGCGCCAGCAAAATGGGCAGGGCCTACGAGCAGTACTTC. This translates into CASKMGRAYEQYF. The full variable domain, with the rest looked up from reference TRBV5-1 and TRBJ2-7, is KAGVTQTPRYLIKTRGQQVTLSCSPISGHRSVSWYQQTPGQGLQFLFEYFSETQRNKGNFPGRFSGRQFSNSRSEMNVSTLELGDSALYLCASKMGRAYEQYFGPGTRLTVT.

The chain is built from TRBV5-8 and TRBJ2-5; no firm D call. V lost 0 bases and J lost 11, with 14 bases in between. The CDR3 has 13 amino acids. The germline gives CDR1 SGHTS, CDR2 YDEGEE. CDR3 amino acids: CASSLVVGNEQYF. As DNA, the CDR3 is TGTGCCAGCAGCTTGGTGGTAGGGAATGAGCAGTACTTC.